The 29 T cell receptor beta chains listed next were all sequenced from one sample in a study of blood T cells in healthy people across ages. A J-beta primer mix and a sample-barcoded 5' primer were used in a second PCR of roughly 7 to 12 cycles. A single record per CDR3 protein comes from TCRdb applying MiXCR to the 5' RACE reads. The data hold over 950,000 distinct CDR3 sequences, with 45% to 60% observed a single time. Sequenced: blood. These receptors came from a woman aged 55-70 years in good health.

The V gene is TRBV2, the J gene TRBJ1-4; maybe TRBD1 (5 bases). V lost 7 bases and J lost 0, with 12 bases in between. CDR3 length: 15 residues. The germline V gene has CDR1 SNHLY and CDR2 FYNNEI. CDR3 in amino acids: CASTSVRATNEKLFF. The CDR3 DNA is TGTGCCAGCACCTCCGTCAGGGCAACTAATGAAAAACTGTTTTTT.

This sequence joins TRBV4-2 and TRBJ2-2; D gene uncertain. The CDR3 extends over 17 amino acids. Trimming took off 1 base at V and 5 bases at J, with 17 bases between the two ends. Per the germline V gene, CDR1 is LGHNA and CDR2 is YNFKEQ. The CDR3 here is CASSQVVSSVGTGELFF. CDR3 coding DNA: TGTGCCAGCAGCCAAGTTGTTAGCTCCGTCGGAACCGGGGAGCTGTTTTTT.

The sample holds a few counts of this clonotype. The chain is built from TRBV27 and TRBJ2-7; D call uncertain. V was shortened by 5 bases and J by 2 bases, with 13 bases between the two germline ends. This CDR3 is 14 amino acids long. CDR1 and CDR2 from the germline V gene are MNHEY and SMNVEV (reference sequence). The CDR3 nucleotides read TGTGCCAGCAGTAGAACCGGACGGGCCTACGAGCAGTACTTC. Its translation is CASSRTGRAYEQYF.

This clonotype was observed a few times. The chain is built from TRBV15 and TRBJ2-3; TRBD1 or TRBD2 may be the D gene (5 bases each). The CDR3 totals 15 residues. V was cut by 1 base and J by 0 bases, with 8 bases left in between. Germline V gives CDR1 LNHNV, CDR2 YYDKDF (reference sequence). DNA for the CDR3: TGTGCCACCAGCAGAGCCCGGGGCAGCACAGATACGCAGTATTTT. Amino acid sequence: CATSRARGSTDTQYF.

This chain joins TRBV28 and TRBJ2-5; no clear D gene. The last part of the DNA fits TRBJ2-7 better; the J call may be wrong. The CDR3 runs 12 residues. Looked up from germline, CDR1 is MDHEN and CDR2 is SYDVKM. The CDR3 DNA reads TGTGCCAGCAGCCACTCTAGGTTCGAGCAGTACTTC. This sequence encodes CASSHSRFEQYF.

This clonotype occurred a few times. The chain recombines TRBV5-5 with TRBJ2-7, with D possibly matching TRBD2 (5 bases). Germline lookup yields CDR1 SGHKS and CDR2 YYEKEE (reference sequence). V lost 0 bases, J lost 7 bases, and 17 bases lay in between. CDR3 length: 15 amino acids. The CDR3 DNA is TGTGCCAGCAGCTTGGACCCGGGAAGCTACTCGGAGCAGTACTTC. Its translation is CASSLDPGSYSEQYF.

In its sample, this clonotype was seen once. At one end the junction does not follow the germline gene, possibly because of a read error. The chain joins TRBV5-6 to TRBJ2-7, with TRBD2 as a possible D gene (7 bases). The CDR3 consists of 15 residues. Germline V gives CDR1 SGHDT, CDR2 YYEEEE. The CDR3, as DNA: TGTGTCAGCAAACCGGGGGGCGGTAGCTCCTACGAGCAGTACTTC. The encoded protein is CVSKPGGGSSYEQYF.

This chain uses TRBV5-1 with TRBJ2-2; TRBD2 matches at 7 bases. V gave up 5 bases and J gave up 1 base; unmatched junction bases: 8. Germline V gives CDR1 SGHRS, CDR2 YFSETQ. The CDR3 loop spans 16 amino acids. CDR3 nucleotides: TGCGCCAGCAGTGGATCGGGCGGGAGGAACACCGGGGAGCTGTTTTTT. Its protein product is CASSGSGGRNTGELFF.

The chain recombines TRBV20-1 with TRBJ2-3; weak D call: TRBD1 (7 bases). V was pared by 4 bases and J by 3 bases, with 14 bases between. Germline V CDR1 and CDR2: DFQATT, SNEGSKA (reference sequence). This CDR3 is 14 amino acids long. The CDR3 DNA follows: TGCAGTGCTAAAGGACAGGAGGGAACAGATACGCAGTATTTT. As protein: CSAKGQEGTDTQYF.

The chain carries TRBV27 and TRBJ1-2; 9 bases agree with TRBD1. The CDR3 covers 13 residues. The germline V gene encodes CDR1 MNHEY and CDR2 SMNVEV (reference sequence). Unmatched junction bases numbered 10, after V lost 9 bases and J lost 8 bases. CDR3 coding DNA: TGTGCCAGTGGGACAGGGTCAGCTTGCGGCTACACCTTC. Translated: CASGTGSACGYTF.

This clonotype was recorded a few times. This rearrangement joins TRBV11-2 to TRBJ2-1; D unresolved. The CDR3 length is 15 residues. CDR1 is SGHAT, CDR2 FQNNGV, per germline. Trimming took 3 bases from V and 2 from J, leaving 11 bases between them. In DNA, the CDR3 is TGTGCCAGCAGCTTGAGACCCCCACCCTACAATGAGCAGTTCTTC. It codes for CASSLRPPPYNEQFF.

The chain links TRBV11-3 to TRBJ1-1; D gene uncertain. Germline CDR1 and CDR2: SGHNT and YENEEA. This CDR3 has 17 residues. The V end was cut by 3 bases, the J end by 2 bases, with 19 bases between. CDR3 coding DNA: TGTGCCAGCAGCTTCCTTTTAGGGTCCGGGCACAACACTGAAGCTTTCTTT. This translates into CASSFLLGSGHNTEAFF.

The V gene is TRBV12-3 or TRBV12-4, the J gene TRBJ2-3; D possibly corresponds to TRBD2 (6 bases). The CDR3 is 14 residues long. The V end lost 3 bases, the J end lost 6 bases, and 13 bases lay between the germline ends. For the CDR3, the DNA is TGTGCCAGCAGTTTGTCCCGGGCGGGGGATACGCAGTATTTT. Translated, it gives CASSLSRAGDTQYF.

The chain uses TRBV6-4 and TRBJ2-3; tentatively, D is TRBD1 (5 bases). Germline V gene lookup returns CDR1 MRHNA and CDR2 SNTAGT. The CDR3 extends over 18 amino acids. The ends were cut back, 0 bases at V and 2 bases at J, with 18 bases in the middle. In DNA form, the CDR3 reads TGTGCCAGCAGTGACTCTCTCCAACAGAACAGGTTCACAGATACGCAGTATTTT. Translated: CASSDSLQQNRFTDTQYF.

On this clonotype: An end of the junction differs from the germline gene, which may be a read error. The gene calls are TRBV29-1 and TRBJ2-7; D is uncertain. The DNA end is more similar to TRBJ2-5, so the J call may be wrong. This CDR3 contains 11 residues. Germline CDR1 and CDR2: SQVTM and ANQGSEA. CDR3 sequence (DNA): TGCGGCGTTGAGAACAGAGAGACCCAGTACTTC. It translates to CGVENRETQYF.

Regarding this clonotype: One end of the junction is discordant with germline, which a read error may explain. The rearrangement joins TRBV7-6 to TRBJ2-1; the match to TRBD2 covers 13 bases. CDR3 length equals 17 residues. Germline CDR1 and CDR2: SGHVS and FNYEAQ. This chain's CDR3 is CASSPSMTSGRYNEQFF. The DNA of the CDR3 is TGTGCCAGCAGCCCGTCGATGACTAGCGGGAGGTACAATGAGCAGTTTTTC.

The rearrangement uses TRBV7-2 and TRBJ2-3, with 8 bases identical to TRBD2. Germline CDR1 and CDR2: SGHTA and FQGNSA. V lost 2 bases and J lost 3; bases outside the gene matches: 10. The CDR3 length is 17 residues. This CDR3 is CASSLISGTSGTDTQYF. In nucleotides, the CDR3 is TGTGCCAGCAGCTTAATTTCGGGCACTAGCGGAACAGATACGCAGTATTTT.

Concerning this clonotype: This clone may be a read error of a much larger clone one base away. CDR3 coding DNA: TGTGCCAGCGCAGAACTTTCCTACGAGCAGTACTTC. This encodes CASAELSYEQYF. This sequence joins TRBV18 and TRBJ2-7; D gene ambiguous. The V end lost 8 bases, the J end lost 1 base, and 9 bases lay between the germline ends. This CDR3 has 12 residues. Germline CDR1 KGHSH, CDR2 LQKENI.

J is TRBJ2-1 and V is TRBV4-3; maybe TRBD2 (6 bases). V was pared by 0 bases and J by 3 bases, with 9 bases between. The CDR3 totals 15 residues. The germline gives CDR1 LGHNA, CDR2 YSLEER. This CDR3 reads CASSQDGAGYNEQFF. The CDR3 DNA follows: TGCGCCAGCAGCCAAGACGGAGCGGGCTACAATGAGCAGTTCTTC.

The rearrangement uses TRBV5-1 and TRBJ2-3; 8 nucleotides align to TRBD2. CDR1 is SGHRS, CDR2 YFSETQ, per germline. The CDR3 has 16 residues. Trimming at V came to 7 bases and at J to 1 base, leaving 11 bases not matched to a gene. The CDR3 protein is CASRHSGNRGTDTQYF. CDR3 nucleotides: TGCGCCAGCCGCCATAGCGGGAACCGGGGCACAGATACGCAGTATTTT.

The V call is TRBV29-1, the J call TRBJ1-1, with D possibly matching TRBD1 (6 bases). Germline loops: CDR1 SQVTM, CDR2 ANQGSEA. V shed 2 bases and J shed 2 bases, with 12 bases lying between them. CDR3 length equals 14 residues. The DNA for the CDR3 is TGCAGCGTTGAAAGGGAGGGGGGTAACACTGAAGCTTTCTTT. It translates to CSVEREGGNTEAFF.

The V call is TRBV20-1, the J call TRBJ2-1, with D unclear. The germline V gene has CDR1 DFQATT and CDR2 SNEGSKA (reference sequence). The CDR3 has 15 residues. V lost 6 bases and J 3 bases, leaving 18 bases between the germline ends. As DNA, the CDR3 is TGCAGTGCCGAGGACCCAGCCGAAAGCTACAATGAGCAGTTCTTC. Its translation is CSAEDPAESYNEQFF.

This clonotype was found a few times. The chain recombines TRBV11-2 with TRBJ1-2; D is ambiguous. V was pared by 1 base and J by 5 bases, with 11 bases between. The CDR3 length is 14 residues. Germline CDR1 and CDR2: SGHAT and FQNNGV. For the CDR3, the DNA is TGTGCCAGCAGCTTAGCTCCGGCAGCGTATGGCTACACCTTC. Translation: CASSLAPAAYGYTF.

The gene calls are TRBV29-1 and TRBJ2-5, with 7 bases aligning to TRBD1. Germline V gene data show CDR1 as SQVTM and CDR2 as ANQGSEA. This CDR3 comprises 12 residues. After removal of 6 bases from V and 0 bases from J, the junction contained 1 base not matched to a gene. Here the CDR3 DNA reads TGCAGCGTAGGGACAGACCAAGAGACCCAGTACTTC. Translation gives CSVGTDQETQYF.

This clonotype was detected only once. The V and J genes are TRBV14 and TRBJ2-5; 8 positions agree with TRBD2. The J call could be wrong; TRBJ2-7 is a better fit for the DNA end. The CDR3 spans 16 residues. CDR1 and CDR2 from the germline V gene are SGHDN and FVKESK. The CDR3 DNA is TGTGCCAGCAGCCGATTACACGGGCGGGGGGACTACGAGCAGTACTTC. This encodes CASSRLHGRGDYEQYF.

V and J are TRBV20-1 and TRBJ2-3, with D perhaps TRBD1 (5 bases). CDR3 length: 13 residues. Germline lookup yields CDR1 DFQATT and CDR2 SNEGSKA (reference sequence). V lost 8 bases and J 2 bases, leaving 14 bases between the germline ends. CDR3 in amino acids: CSPDDSTTDTQYF. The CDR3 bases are TGCAGTCCTGACGACAGCACCACAGATACGCAGTATTTT.

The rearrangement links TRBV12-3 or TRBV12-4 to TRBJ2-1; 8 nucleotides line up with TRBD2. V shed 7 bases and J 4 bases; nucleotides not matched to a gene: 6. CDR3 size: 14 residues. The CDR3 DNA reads TGTGCCAGCAATTCGGCTAGCGGGTACAATGAGCAGTTCTTC. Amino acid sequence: CASNSASGYNEQFF.

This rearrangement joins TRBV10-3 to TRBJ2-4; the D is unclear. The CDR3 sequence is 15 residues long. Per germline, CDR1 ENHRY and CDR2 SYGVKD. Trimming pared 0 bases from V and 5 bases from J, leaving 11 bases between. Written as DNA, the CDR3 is TGTGCCATCAGTGAGTCGAAATTAGGACAAAACATTCAGTACTTC. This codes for CAISESKLGQNIQYF.

CDR3 sequence: CASRTAGETQYF. The CDR3, as DNA: TGTGCCAGCAGGACAGCTGGCGAGACCCAGTACTTC. The V and J genes are TRBV28 and TRBJ2-5; D possibly corresponds to TRBD1 (5 bases). Trimming shortened V by 6 bases and J by 5 bases, and 10 bases separated the two germline ends. The CDR3 length is 12 residues. CDR1 MDHEN and CDR2 SYDVKM come from the germline V gene.